This T cell receptor beta chain comes out of a study of graft-versus-host responses after intestinal transplantation. As for the study in general: All recipients got anti-thymocyte globulin induction, then tacrolimus and steroids for 3 to 4 years.

Repertoires were generated with immunoSEQ multiplex PCR, while TCRdb's copy carries only in-frame clones and drops some. Here the sample spans 100,000 or so clones, 85% to 95% being singletons. As for this clone: Its antigen is not identified.

Findings and caveats of the study: Peak GvH clone levels in circulation were associated with early post-transplant HvG declines. Patients with graft-donor T cell macrochimerism had high graft-versus-host to host-versus-graft clonal ratios in allografts.

The CDR3 has 16 residues. Trimming took 5 bases from V and 6 from J; bases not matched to a gene: 9. Germline CDR1 is SEHNR and CDR2 is FQNEAQ (reference sequence). V and J are TRBV7-9 and TRBJ2-4, with 11 positions matching TRBD1. The sample was unstimulated CD8+ T cells sorted from spleen or lymph node cells, taken before intestinal transplant. The clonotype originates from a human donor who received an intestinal transplant. The CDR3 here is CASSTNGQGAGNIQYF. As DNA, the CDR3 is TGTGCCAGCAGCACGAACGGACAGGGGGCAGGAAACATTCAGTACTTC.